The present T cell receptor (beta chain) was sequenced within a study of control samples from healthy donors and cancer patients. V was clipped by 2 bases and J by 1 base, with 7 bases between them. Germline lookup yields CDR1 MRHNA and CDR2 SNTAGT. The CDR3 totals 14 residues. Profiling relied on immunoSEQ multiplex PCR, and the TCRdb table lists in-frame clones only, not all of them. In the table there are fewer than 250,000 clones, roughly nine tenths of which are singletons. The sequence came from a man in his thirties or forties in good health. The J gene is TRBJ2-3, the V gene TRBV6-4; D remains ambiguous. The sequenced sample was blood. CDR3 bases: TGTGCCAGCAGTGACGGCCGCGGCACAGATACGCAGTATTTT. Amino acids: CASSDGRGTDTQYF.